This passage covers 8 T cell receptor beta chains from one sample sequenced in a study of T cell repertoires in cytomegalovirus infection. TCRdb called the reads again in MiXCR, with one record for every CDR3 protein. The data contain roughly 640,000 distinct CDR3 sequences, 20% to 25% of them singletons. Sequencing was carried out using CD8+ T cells from PBMCs. These receptors came from a human donor in good health (CMV status not recorded). Some clones in this sample may be carry-over from other donors' samples.

V usage is TRBV12-3 or TRBV12-4 and J usage is TRBJ2-7, with a possible D match to TRBD2 (5 bases). This CDR3 contains 13 residues. Trimming shortened V by 4 bases and J by 5 bases, and 12 bases separated the two germline ends. The CDR3 nucleotides are TGTGCCAGCAGTTCAGGTCGGGGAAACGAGCAGTACGTC. It encodes CASSSGRGNEQYV.

This clonotype has a count of ten or more. The chain couples TRBV7-6 to TRBJ2-5, with 9 bases that match TRBD2. This CDR3 comprises 14 residues. Per the germline V gene, CDR1 is SGHVS and CDR2 is FNYEAQ. After removal of 2 bases from V and 4 bases from J, the junction contained 2 bases not matched to a gene. CDR3 protein: CASSLSGGPETQYF. The CDR3 DNA reads TGTGCCAGCAGCTTAAGCGGGGGGCCAGAGACCCAGTACTTC.

This chain connects TRBV6-2 or TRBV6-3 to TRBJ1-1; perhaps TRBD1 as D (6 bases). Trimming shortened V by 7 bases and J by 0 bases, and 21 bases separated the two germline ends. The CDR3 length is 17 residues. The germline CDR1 and CDR2 sequences are MNHEY and SVGEGT. The CDR3 loop is CASTMESGGPLNTEAFF. CDR3 bases: TGTGCCAGCACCATGGAAAGCGGGGGCCCTTTGAACACTGAAGCTTTCTTT.

This clonotype was observed a few times. This chain links TRBV25-1 with TRBJ2-3; D gene unclear. Germline CDR1 reads MGHDK; CDR2 reads SYGVNS. Trimming stripped 10 bases from V and 3 bases from J, with 5 bases between. The length of the CDR3 is 10 residues. In nucleotides, the CDR3 is TGTGCCACCGAAACAGATACGCAGTATTTT. Translated: CATETDTQYF.

To note about this clonotype: This sequence may be a read error, since a much larger clone differs from it by one base. The rearrangement uses TRBV10-3 and TRBJ2-3; D possibly corresponds to TRBD1 (6 bases). Germline CDR1 is ENHRY and CDR2 is SYGVKD. The CDR3 has 16 residues. Trimming removed 3 bases from V and 6 bases from J, with 19 bases in between. Here the CDR3 reads CAISDRWDGTGDTQYF. CDR3 in DNA: TGTGCCATCAGTGATAGGTGGGACGGCACAGGGGATACGCAGTATTTT.

The rearrangement joins TRBV12-3 or TRBV12-4 to TRBJ1-2; unclear D gene. The CDR3 is 17 residues long. The V end lost 4 bases, the J end lost 5 bases, and 23 bases lay between the germline ends. CDR3 DNA sequence: TGTGCCAGCAGTTCAGGCGCGAGGTCCGAGTCCGAATATGGCTACACCTTC. Translated: CASSSGARSESEYGYTF.

V is TRBV19 and J is TRBJ1-1, with D maybe TRBD1 (5 bases). V lost 10 bases and J lost 11, with 23 bases in between. CDR1 is LNHDA and CDR2 is SQIVND in the germline V gene (reference sequence). This CDR3 is 13 amino acids long. The CDR3 is CAISLGPSSSAFF. CDR3 sequence (DNA): TGTGCCATCTCATTGGGACCTTCTTCTTCGGCTTTCTTT.

This clonotype was found many times. CDR3: CASSPDLRAGDEQFF. The CDR3 DNA sequence: TGTGCCAGCAGCCCCGACTTGCGGGCTGGCGATGAGCAGTTCTTC. The chain has TRBV7-2 and TRBJ2-1; D might be TRBD2 (5 bases). Trimming shortened V by 5 bases and J by 8 bases, and 19 bases separated the two germline ends. The germline V gene encodes CDR1 SGHTA and CDR2 FQGNSA. CDR3 length equals 15 residues.